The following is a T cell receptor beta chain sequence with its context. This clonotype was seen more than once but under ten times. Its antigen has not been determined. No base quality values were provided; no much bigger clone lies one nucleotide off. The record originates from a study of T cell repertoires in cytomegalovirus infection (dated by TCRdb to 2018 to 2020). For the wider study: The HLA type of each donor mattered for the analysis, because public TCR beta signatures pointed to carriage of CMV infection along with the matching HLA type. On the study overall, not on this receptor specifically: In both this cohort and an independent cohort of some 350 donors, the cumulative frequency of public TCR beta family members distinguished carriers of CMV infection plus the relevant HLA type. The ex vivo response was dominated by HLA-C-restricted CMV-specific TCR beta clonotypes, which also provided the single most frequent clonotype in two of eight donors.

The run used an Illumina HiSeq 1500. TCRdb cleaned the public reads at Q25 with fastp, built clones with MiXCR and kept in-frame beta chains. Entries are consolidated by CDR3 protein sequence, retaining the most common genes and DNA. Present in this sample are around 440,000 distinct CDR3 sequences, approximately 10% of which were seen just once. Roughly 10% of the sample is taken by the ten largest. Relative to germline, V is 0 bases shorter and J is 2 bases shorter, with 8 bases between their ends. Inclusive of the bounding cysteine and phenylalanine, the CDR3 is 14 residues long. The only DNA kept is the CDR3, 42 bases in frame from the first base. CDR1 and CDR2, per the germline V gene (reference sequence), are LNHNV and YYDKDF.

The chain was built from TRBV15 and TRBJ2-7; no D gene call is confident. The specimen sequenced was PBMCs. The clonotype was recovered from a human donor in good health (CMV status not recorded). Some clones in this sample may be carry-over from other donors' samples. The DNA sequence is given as TGTGCCACCAGCAGAGACTTGCGCACCTACGAGCAGTACTTC. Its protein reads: CATSRDLRTYEQYF.